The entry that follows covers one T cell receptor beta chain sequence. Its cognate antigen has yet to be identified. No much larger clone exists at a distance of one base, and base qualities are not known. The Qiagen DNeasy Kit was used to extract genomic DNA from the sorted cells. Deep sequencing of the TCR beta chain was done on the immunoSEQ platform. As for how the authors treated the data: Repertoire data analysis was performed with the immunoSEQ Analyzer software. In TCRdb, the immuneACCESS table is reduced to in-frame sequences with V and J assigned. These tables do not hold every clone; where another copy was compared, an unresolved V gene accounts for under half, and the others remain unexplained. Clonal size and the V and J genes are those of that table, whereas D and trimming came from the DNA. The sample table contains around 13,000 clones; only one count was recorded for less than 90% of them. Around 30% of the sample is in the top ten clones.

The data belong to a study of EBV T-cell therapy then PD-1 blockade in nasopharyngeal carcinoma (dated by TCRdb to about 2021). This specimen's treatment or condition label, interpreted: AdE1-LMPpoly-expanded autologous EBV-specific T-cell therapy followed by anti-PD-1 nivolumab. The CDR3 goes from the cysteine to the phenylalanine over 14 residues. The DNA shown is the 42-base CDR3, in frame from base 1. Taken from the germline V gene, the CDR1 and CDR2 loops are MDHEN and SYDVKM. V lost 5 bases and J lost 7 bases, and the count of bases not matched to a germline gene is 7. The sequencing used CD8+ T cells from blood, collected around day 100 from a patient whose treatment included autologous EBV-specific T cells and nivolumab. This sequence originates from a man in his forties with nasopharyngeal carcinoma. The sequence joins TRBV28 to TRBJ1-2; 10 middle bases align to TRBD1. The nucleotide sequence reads TGTGCCAGCAGTCGCCTCCGGACAGGGGGTGGCTACACCTTC. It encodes CASSRLRTGGGYTF.